This T cell receptor beta chain was retrieved from a study of early T cells in non-severe SARS-CoV-2 infection. Across the whole study: Unsorted whole blood bulk RNA was sequenced, with unpaired chains.

Individual cDNA molecules received unique molecular identifiers. TCRdb re-called the 5' RACE reads with MiXCR, one entry per CDR3 protein. The sample has about 80,000 distinct CDR3 sequences; around 15% are singletons. The germline V and J ends were trimmed by 2 bases and 6 bases, with 13 bases remaining between them. CDR1 is MNHNY, CDR2 SVGAGI, per germline (reference sequence). This CDR3 contains 14 residues. Study outcomes and limitations: Matching with VDJdb favored anti-spike CD8 responses (missing private and CD4 specificities).

This clonotype was observed a few times. As yet, its antigen is unknown. The chain is built from TRBV6-6 and TRBJ1-1, with D perhaps TRBD1 (5 bases). This clonotype was sampled from an adult who was a healthcare worker with PCR-confirmed SARS-CoV-2 infection or an uninfected control (not recorded which). The sequencing sample was made of whole blood. CDR3 sequence: CASSYAGGVAEAFF. For the CDR3, the DNA is TGTGCCAGCAGTTACGCCGGGGGAGTGGCTGAAGCTTTCTTT.